These 21 T cell receptor beta chains came from one sample sequenced in a study of CD8+CD57+ T cells in acquired aplastic anemia. By flow cytometry, patients selected for sequencing had shown an expansion of CD8+CD57+ cells. Genomic DNA was employed as the template in profiling TCR beta VDJ and CDR3. Via MiXCR, TCRdb re-called the reads, giving one row per CDR3 protein. The top ten hold 45% to 60% of the sample, which has roughly 160,000 distinct CDR3 sequences, about 64% seen once. The material sequenced was sorted CD4+, CD8+, or CD8+CD57+ T cells (not recorded which) from PBMCs. The receptors originated from a human donor with aplastic anemia.

The rearrangement links TRBV9 to TRBJ2-1, with D perhaps TRBD1 (6 bases). Between the trimmed V and J ends, which lost 2 bases and 0 bases, there was a span of 15 bases. This CDR3 has 17 residues. Germline V gene data show CDR1 as SGDLS and CDR2 as YYNGEE. For the CDR3, the DNA is TGTGCCAGCAGCGTTTCCGCCGGGACACTCTCCTACAATGAGCAGTTCTTC. The encoded protein is CASSVSAGTLSYNEQFF.

The sample holds a few counts of this clonotype. The chain has TRBV10-3 and TRBJ2-7; no definite D call. The V end was cut by 4 bases, the J end by 7 bases, with 20 bases between. Per germline, CDR1 ENHRY and CDR2 SYGVKD. The CDR3 spans 15 residues. Written as DNA, the CDR3 is TGTGCCATCAGTGGTACTGCGGTCGGAGTTGGGGAGCAGTACTTC. Translation: CAISGTAVGVGEQYF.

The chain employs TRBV9 and TRBJ2-1; the D call may be TRBD1 or TRBD2 (5 bases each). CDR1 and CDR2 from the germline V gene are SGDLS and YYNGEE. Between the trimmed V and J ends, which lost 0 bases and 0 bases, there was a span of 13 bases. The CDR3 is made up of 17 amino acids. Here the CDR3 reads CASSVGGGATSYNEQFF. DNA for the CDR3: TGTGCCAGCAGCGTAGGTGGGGGAGCCACCTCCTACAATGAGCAGTTCTTC.

The chain recombines TRBV5-1 with TRBJ2-7, with D uncertain. V was shortened by 4 bases and J by 5 bases, with 16 bases between the two germline ends. The CDR3 covers 14 residues. Per the germline V gene, CDR1 is SGHRS and CDR2 is YFSETQ. The CDR3 DNA is TGCGCCAGCAGCGTCGTTGGGAATCGGCACGAGCAGTACTTC. Its translation: CASSVVGNRHEQYF. The full variable domain, its missing parts supplied by reference TRBV5-1 and TRBJ2-7, is KAGVTQTPRYLIKTRGQQVTLSCSPISGHRSVSWYQQTPGQGLQFLFEYFSETQRNKGNFPGRFSGRQFSNSRSEMNVSTLELGDSALYLCASSVVGNRHEQYFGPGTRLTVT.

The CDR3 protein is CATRPFGQTQETQYF. The CDR3 nucleotides read TGTGCCACCAGACCCTTCGGACAGACCCAAGAGACCCAGTACTTC. The chain combines TRBV15 with TRBJ2-5; the D gene is possibly TRBD1 (6 bases). Germline CDR1 LNHNV, CDR2 YYDKDF (reference sequence). V lost 6 bases and J lost 1, with 15 bases in between. The CDR3 is made up of 15 amino acids.

Of note for this clonotype: Germline and junction disagree at one end, which may indicate a read error. The chain is built from TRBV10-3 and TRBJ1-2; D gene uncertain. Germline CDR1 ENHRY, CDR2 SYGVKD. The CDR3 runs 13 residues. CDR3 protein: CATKLSSDYGHTF. The CDR3 DNA is TGTGCCACTAAGCTCTCCTCGGACTATGGCCACACCTTC.

The chain recombines TRBV7-3 with TRBJ2-1, with TRBD1 as a possible D gene (6 bases). This CDR3 has 13 amino acids. CDR1 is SGHTA, CDR2 FQGTGA, per germline. The V gene lost 5 bases and the J gene lost 7 bases, with 12 bases spanning the gap. The CDR3 spells CASSIYRENEQFF. DNA of the CDR3: TGTGCCAGCAGCATATACAGGGAAAATGAGCAGTTCTTC.

The gene calls are TRBV7-6 and TRBJ1-4; D unresolved. V lost 5 bases and J 0 bases, leaving 10 bases between the germline ends. Germline V lookup: CDR1 SGHVS, CDR2 FNYEAQ. The CDR3 runs to 15 residues. This CDR3 reads CASSPSGATNEKLFF. CDR3 DNA: TGTGCCAGCAGCCCTTCAGGTGCAACTAATGAAAAACTGTTTTTT. Based on the CDR3 plus reference TRBV7-6 and TRBJ1-4, the full variable domain is GAGVSQSPRYKVTKRGQDVALRCDPISGHVSLYWYRQALGQGPEFLTYFNYEAQQDKSGLPNDRFSAERPEGSISTLTIQRTEQRDSAMYRCASSPSGATNEKLFFGSGTQLSVL.

The chain joins TRBV7-9 to TRBJ1-6, with TRBD1 matching 7 bases. Germline V gene sequence: CDR1 SEHNR, CDR2 FQNEAQ (reference sequence). With V trimmed by 7 bases and J by 7 bases, 7 bases remained unmatched. This CDR3 has 14 residues. CDR3 nucleotide sequence: TGTGCCAGCACCTCGCAGGGGGGGAATTCACCCCTCCACTTT. As protein: CASTSQGGNSPLHF.

J is TRBJ2-1 and V is TRBV24-1; tentative D call: TRBD1 (8 bases). V lost 2 bases and J lost 7, with 20 bases in between. Germline V gene lookup returns CDR1 KGHDR and CDR2 SFDVKD. The CDR3 length is 17 residues. CDR3 nucleotides: TGTGCCACCAGTGATTCAGGCCGAGACAGGGGAGGGAATGAGCAGTTCTTC. This sequence encodes CATSDSGRDRGGNEQFF.

CDR3: CASSLNLLTGYTF. Here the CDR3 DNA reads TGTGCCAGCAGCCTTAACCTTTTAACCGGCTACACCTTC. V is TRBV9 and J is TRBJ1-2, with D hard to call. This CDR3 region has 13 residues. V was clipped by 4 bases and J by 8 bases, with 15 bases between them. Germline CDR1 SGDLS, CDR2 YYNGEE. The variable domain in full, completed from reference TRBV9 and TRBJ1-2, reads DSGVTQTPKHLITATGQRVTLRCSPRSGDLSVYWYQQSLDQGLQFLIQYYNGEERAKGNILERFSAQQFPDLHSELNLSSLELGDSALYFCASSLNLLTGYTFGSGTRLTVV.

The chain links TRBV10-1 to TRBJ1-3; D is possibly TRBD1 (5 bases). The germline gives CDR1 WNHNN, CDR2 SYGVQD (reference sequence). V lost 5 bases and J 2 bases, leaving 10 bases between the germline ends. The CDR3 covers 14 residues. The CDR3 spells CASSPRVAGNTIYF. CDR3 sequence (DNA): TGCGCCAGCAGTCCCAGGGTGGCTGGAAACACCATATATTTT.

This clonotype was counted between two and nine times. The chain is built from TRBV6-1 and TRBJ2-1; D remains ambiguous. The CDR3 has 13 amino acids. Trimming removed 8 bases at V and 4 bases at J, with 12 bases between. Germline CDR1 reads MNHNS; CDR2 reads SASEGT. CDR3 protein: CASDSTEYNEQFF. CDR3 bases: TGTGCCAGCGATAGTACAGAGTACAATGAGCAGTTCTTC.

The rearrangement links TRBV14 to TRBJ2-1, with D unclear. Germline V lookup: CDR1 SGHDN, CDR2 FVKESK. V was shortened by 1 base and J by 13 bases, with 8 bases between the two germline ends. This CDR3 contains 11 residues. The CDR3 region has the DNA TGTGCCAGCAGCCAAGGCCTAGGACAGTTCTTC. Translating it yields CASSQGLGQFF. The full variable domain, in which reference TRBV14 and TRBJ2-1 provide the parts outside the CDR3, is EAGVTQFPSHSVIEKGQTVTLRCDPISGHDNLYWYRRVMGKEIKFLLHFVKESKQDESGMPNNRFLAERTGGTYSTLKVQPAELEDSGVYFCASSQGLGQFFGPGTRLTVL.

J is TRBJ2-5 and V is TRBV24-1, with D hard to call. The CDR3 is 13 amino acids. V lost 4 bases and J lost 9, with 14 bases in between. Germline CDR1 KGHDR, CDR2 SFDVKD. In nucleotides, the CDR3 is TGTGCCACCAGTGACGAGGACCGCCAGGCCCAGTACTTC. This translates into CATSDEDRQAQYF.

The rearrangement uses TRBV25-1 and TRBJ1-1; 9 bases align to TRBD1. The CDR3 loop spans 14 amino acids. From germline, CDR1 is MGHDK and CDR2 SYGVNS. After removal of 8 bases from V and 5 bases from J, the junction contained 9 bases not matched to a gene. The CDR3 nucleotides read TGTGCCAGCGGCCGACAGGGGGGGGGTACTGAAGCTTTCTTT. Its translation is CASGRQGGGTEAFF.

The chain combines TRBV20-1 with TRBJ2-2; 10 positions match TRBD2. The germline CDR1 and CDR2 sequences are DFQATT and SNEGSKA (reference sequence). V lost 3 bases and J lost 1; bases outside the gene matches: 5. This CDR3 spans 16 amino acids. CDR3 nucleotides: TGCAGTGCTAGGGCCCGGACTAGCGGGAACACCGGGGAGCTGTTTTTT. This codes for CSARARTSGNTGELFF.

V usage is TRBV7-8 and J usage is TRBJ1-2; 9 nucleotides match TRBD1. In germline, CDR1 is SGHVS, CDR2 FQNEAQ. With 7 bases clipped from V and 4 bases from J, the junction kept 10 bases outside the gene matches. The CDR3 covers 15 residues. CDR3 DNA: TGTGCCAGCACCAGAGGCCCGGACAGGGGCTATGGCTACACCTTC. Its translation is CASTRGPDRGYGYTF.

On this clonotype itself: An end of the junction does not agree with germline; a read error may underlie this. The chain recombines TRBV7-9 with TRBJ2-7, with TRBD1 matching 7 bases. CDR1 is SEHNR, CDR2 FQNEAQ, per germline (reference sequence). This CDR3 is built from 15 residues. The CDR3 sequence is CASSLAGGAGYEQCF. The CDR3 DNA is TGTGCCAGCAGCTTAGCAGGGGGCGCGGGCTACGAGCAGTGCTTC.

The chain uses TRBV29-1 and TRBJ1-5; D not certain. Germline assignment: CDR1 SQVTM and CDR2 ANQGSEA. Trimming shortened V by 6 bases and J by 1 base, and 7 bases separated the two germline ends. The CDR3 sequence is 12 residues long. For the CDR3, the DNA is TGCAGCGTAGGAGGCAGCAATCAGCCCCAGCATTTT. Translation: CSVGGSNQPQHF.

V is TRBV25-1 and J is TRBJ2-3, with 8 bases identical to TRBD1. With V trimmed by 1 base and J by 5 bases, 5 bases remained unmatched. The CDR3 length is 15 residues. CDR1 is MGHDK, CDR2 SYGVNS, per germline. CDR3 region: CASSEWAGGIDTQYF. CDR3 DNA sequence: TGTGCCAGCAGTGAATGGGCAGGGGGCATAGATACGCAGTATTTT.